This TCR beta chain was captured in a study of blood T cell repertoires in COVID-19. Study as a whole: Samples representing acute and convalescent COVID-19 were sourced from the United States, Italy and Spain.

Seattle patients were enrolled during active infection and followed longitudinally. The protocol was immunoSEQ multiplex PCR, while the TCRdb copy is restricted to in-frame clones and leaves out a portion. Of some 220,000 clones listed, around 85% are singletons. This CDR3 spans 16 amino acids. Germline CDR1 is MNHEY and CDR2 is SVGAGI. V was clipped by 1 base and J by 3 bases, with 13 bases between them. This clonotype was obtained from a woman aged 70-85 years with COVID-19, enrolled during active disease. J is TRBJ1-3 and V is TRBV6-5; D unclear. Sequencing used peripheral blood. CDR3 nucleotide sequence: TGTGCCAGCAGTTACTTCGGGGATCGGTTTGGAAACACCATATATTTT. Translation gives CASSYFGDRFGNTIYF.